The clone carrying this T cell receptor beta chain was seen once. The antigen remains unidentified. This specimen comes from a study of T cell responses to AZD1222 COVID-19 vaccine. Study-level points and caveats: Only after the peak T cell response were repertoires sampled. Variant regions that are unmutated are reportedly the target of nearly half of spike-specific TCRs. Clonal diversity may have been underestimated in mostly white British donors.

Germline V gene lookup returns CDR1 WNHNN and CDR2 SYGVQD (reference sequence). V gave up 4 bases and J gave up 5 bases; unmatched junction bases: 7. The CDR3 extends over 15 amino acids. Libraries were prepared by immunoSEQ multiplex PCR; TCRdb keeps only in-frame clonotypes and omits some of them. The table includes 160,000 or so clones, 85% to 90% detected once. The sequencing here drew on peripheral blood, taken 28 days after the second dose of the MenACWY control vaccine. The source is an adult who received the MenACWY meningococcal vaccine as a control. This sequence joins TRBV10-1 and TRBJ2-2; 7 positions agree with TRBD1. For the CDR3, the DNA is TGCGCCAGCAGTGCACAGGGGCCCTTGACCGGGGAGCTGTTTTTT. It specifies CASSAQGPLTGELFF.